This TCR beta chain was observed in a study of shared clonotypes between healthy human individuals. Study-level results: Clonotypes shared by all four sorted-subset donors had higher generation probabilities than non-shared clonotypes. Sorted-subset sequencing was shown by rarefaction to be incomplete despite large depth.

Concerning this clone itself: Its specificity is unknown.

Researchers divided each subset's genomic DNA evenly across several immunoSEQ plates. The protocol was immunoSEQ multiplex PCR, while the TCRdb copy is restricted to in-frame clones and leaves out a portion. The table records about 2.3 million clones, approximately 93% of them present only once. CDR1 and CDR2 from the germline V gene are SGHDT and YYEEEE. The CDR3 extends over 15 amino acids. The trim removed 4 bases at V and 4 bases at J, leaving 4 bases unmatched. Into CD45RA+ naive and CD45RA-negative memory subsets, the CD4+ cells were split. Specimen: naive CD4+ T cells from PBMCs. Stated subset: CD45RA+ positively selected. The chain recombines TRBV5-6 with TRBJ2-2; 10 nucleotides match TRBD2. The origin of this receptor is a man aged 18 to 30 in good health. Some clones in this sample may be carry-over from other donors' samples. The CDR3 region has the DNA TGTGCCAGCAGCCCGCTAGCGGGAGTCACCGGGGAGCTGTTTTTT. Amino acid sequence: CASSPLAGVTGELFF.